The clone carrying this T cell receptor beta chain came up many times. Its specificity is unknown. Thyroid surgery was performed in patients who had received no treatment beforehand. Germline V gene data show CDR1 as ENHRY and CDR2 as SYGVKD. CDR3 length: 15 amino acids. Trimming took 0 bases from V and 7 from J; bases not matched to a gene: 6. The sample is drawn from a study of metastatic and nonmetastatic thyroid tumors. MiXCR reprocessed the PCR reads for TCRdb. Of over 35,000 clones detected, around 17% appear once; the ten largest clones hold around 9.9%. Study conclusions and caveats: It was reported that TCR beta diversity was significantly higher in malignant thyroid tumors than benign nodules, in blood and tumor.

The chain combines TRBV10-3 with TRBJ2-1, with 7 bases lining up with TRBD2. The sample was tumor tissue. The TCR sequence derives from a female donor with papillary thyroid cancer or a benign thyroid nodule (not recorded which). Some clones in this sample may be carry-over from other donors' samples. This chain's CDR3 is CAISESGGRVNEQFF. The DNA for the CDR3 is TGTGCCATCAGTGAGTCGGGAGGGAGGGTAAATGAGCAGTTCTTC.